The sequence of this TCR beta chain was determined in a study of cytomegalovirus exposure and HLA in healthy donors. Study outcomes and limitations: The tendency of first-cohort TCR clusters to co-occur in the 95 to 150 validation repertoires was the finding of a later analysis. Approximately 160 TCR beta chains were listed as cytomegalovirus-associated. For most TCR sequences rarity was the rule, although some public TCRs occurred in many donors.

Only in-frame clones appear in the TCRdb table, and some are missing; sequencing was by immunoSEQ multiplex PCR. Here the sample spans some 270,000 clones, 65% to 90% being singletons. Of note for this clone: Its antigen is undetermined.

This sequence was found in a woman aged 18-35 years in good health and CMV-seronegative. Specimen: PBMCs.

Written as DNA, the CDR3 is TGTGCCATCAGGGAAGCGGGTGGGCAGCCCCAGCATTTT. This gives the protein CAIREAGGQPQHF. The chain employs TRBV10-3 and TRBJ1-5, with no clear D. The CDR3 sequence is 13 residues long. Trimming left V 6 bases short and J 7 bases short, with 13 bases between. Germline V gene data show CDR1 as ENHRY and CDR2 as SYGVKD.